The 20 T cell receptor beta chains below all came from one sample that was sequenced in a study of cytomegalovirus exposure and HLA in healthy donors. Libraries were prepared by immunoSEQ multiplex PCR; TCRdb keeps only in-frame clonotypes and omits some of them. The sample lists over 200,000 clones, roughly 91% occurring once. The sample was PBMCs. The receptors shown here come from a woman aged 18-29 years in good health and CMV-seropositive.

This clone appeared once. The same CDR3 also results from other DNA sequences found in this sample. This chain links TRBV9 with TRBJ1-2; 12 bases match TRBD1. The CDR3 has 14 residues. From germline, CDR1 is SGDLS and CDR2 YYNGEE. The junction had 3 bases not matched to a gene; V was cut back by 4 bases and J by 5 bases. The CDR3 protein is CASSPGQGAYGYTF. In nucleotides, the CDR3 is TGTGCCAGCAGCCCGGGACAGGGGGCTTATGGCTACACCTTC.

The chain combines TRBV10-3 with TRBJ2-1; 13 bases fit TRBD2. Germline CDR1 reads ENHRY; CDR2 reads SYGVKD. Trimming at V came to 7 bases and at J to 7 bases, leaving 4 bases not matched to a gene. CDR3 length: 14 residues. CDR3 region: CAITPGLAGNEQFF. In DNA, the CDR3 is TGTGCCATCACCCCGGGACTAGCGGGGAATGAGCAGTTCTTC.

The chain uses TRBV29-1 and TRBJ2-3; 9 positions agree with TRBD1. The CDR3 extends over 12 amino acids. V trimming: 4 bases; J trimming: 5 bases; junction bases outside the gene matches: 1. Germline CDR1 and CDR2: SQVTM and ANQGSEA. CDR3 sequence reads: CSVGQGEDTQYF. Written as DNA, the CDR3 is TGCAGCGTTGGACAGGGGGAAGATACGCAGTATTTT.

This rearrangement joins TRBV5-4 to TRBJ1-2; possibly TRBD1 for D (6 bases). The CDR3 sequence is 16 residues long. Trimming removed 5 bases from V and 3 bases from J, with 20 bases in between. CDR1 is SGHNT and CDR2 is YYREEE in the germline V gene (reference sequence). CDR3 bases: TGTGCCAGCAGGATTATAGGGTCAGGGGCGGACTATGGCTACACCTTC. This translates into CASRIIGSGADYGYTF.

The chain combines TRBV4-1 with TRBJ2-7; D not resolved. The CDR3 is 13 residues long. From germline, CDR1 is MGHRA and CDR2 YSYEKL. V was trimmed by 2 bases and J by 1 base, leaving 6 bases between them. The CDR3 here is CASSQLGSYEQYF. In nucleotides, the CDR3 is TGCGCCAGCAGCCAACTAGGTTCCTACGAGCAGTACTTC.

The chain combines TRBV28 with TRBJ1-5, with D perhaps TRBD1 (5 bases). Germline V CDR1 and CDR2: MDHEN, SYDVKM. The CDR3 contains 17 residues. V lost 4 bases and J 3 bases, leaving 19 bases between the germline ends. The chain's CDR3 is CASSYSNLQELNQPQHF. Written as DNA, the CDR3 is TGTGCCAGCAGTTACTCAAACCTACAGGAGCTCAATCAGCCCCAGCATTTT.

This clone is a singleton in its sample. The chain uses TRBV6-5 and TRBJ2-7; 7 bases map to TRBD2. Germline V lookup: CDR1 MNHEY, CDR2 SVGAGI. The CDR3 consists of 15 residues. V gave up 2 bases and J gave up 3 bases; unmatched junction bases: 7. The CDR3 nucleotides are TGTGCCAGCAGTTACCTAAGCGGGACCTACTACGAGCAGTACTTC. This sequence encodes CASSYLSGTYYEQYF.

The sample holds one count of this clone. CDR3 bases: TGCAGCGTGGGGGTGGCGGGACAGGGAAATGAAAAACTGTTTTTT. This translates into CSVGVAGQGNEKLFF. The chain joins TRBV29-1 to TRBJ1-4; 9 nucleotides align to TRBD1. V gave up 6 bases and J gave up 5 bases; unmatched junction bases: 10. Germline assignment: CDR1 SQVTM and CDR2 ANQGSEA. The CDR3 has 15 residues.

The rearrangement uses TRBV9 and TRBJ1-2; D is unresolved. CDR1 and CDR2 (germline): SGDLS, YYNGEE. There are 15 residues in the CDR3. Trimming pared 0 bases from V and 1 base from J, leaving 10 bases between. The DNA for the CDR3 is TGTGCCAGCAGCGTAGGAGCAGGAATTAACTATGGCTACACCTTC. It encodes CASSVGAGINYGYTF.

This chain links TRBV30 with TRBJ2-2; 7 bases agree with TRBD1. This CDR3 spans 16 amino acids. Trimming removed 2 bases from V and 4 bases from J; junction bases left unmatched: 10. Germline CDR1 is GTSNPN and CDR2 is SVGIG (reference sequence). CDR3 in amino acids: CAWSQTSAGGTGELFF. CDR3 in DNA: TGTGCCTGGAGTCAGACCTCCGCAGGGGGCACCGGGGAGCTGTTTTTT.

J is TRBJ2-7 and V is TRBV7-3; D unclear. CDR1 SGHTA and CDR2 FQGTGA come from the germline V gene. Trimming removed 2 bases at V and 3 bases at J, with 11 bases between. The CDR3 totals 14 residues. This CDR3 is CASSLAPLNYEQYF. DNA for the CDR3: TGTGCCAGCAGCTTAGCGCCTCTGAACTACGAGCAGTACTTC. Variable domain in full (rest from reference TRBV7-3 and TRBJ2-7): GAGVSQTPSNKVTEKGKYVELRCDPISGHTALYWYRQSLGQGPEFLIYFQGTGAADDSGLPNDRFFAVRPEGSVSTLKIQRTERGDSAVYLCASSLAPLNYEQYFGPGTRLTVT.

This sequence joins TRBV6-5 and TRBJ1-4, with D uncertain. Germline V gene lookup returns CDR1 MNHEY and CDR2 SVGAGI. V lost 0 bases and J lost 8, with 13 bases in between. The CDR3 runs 15 residues. The CDR3 is CASSYSRATGEKLFF. The DNA for the CDR3 is TGTGCCAGCAGTTACTCGAGGGCAACCGGGGAAAAACTGTTTTTT.

The chain couples TRBV5-1 to TRBJ2-5; TRBD1 might be the D (5 bases). Germline lookup yields CDR1 SGHRS and CDR2 YFSETQ. Trimming left V 0 bases short and J 2 bases short, with 11 bases between. The CDR3 spans 15 residues. CDR3 region: CASSLAGQRQETQYF. As DNA, the CDR3 is TGCGCCAGCAGCTTGGCAGGGCAGAGACAAGAGACCCAGTACTTC. The full variable domain, in which reference TRBV5-1 and TRBJ2-5 provide the parts outside the CDR3, is KAGVTQTPRYLIKTRGQQVTLSCSPISGHRSVSWYQQTPGQGLQFLFEYFSETQRNKGNFPGRFSGRQFSNSRSEMNVSTLELGDSALYLCASSLAGQRQETQYFGPGTRLLVL.

This sequence joins TRBV13 and TRBJ1-1, with D possibly matching TRBD1 (6 bases). The length of the CDR3 is 13 residues. Deletions cut 4 bases from V and 6 bases from J, with 12 bases between. Germline V gives CDR1 PRHDT, CDR2 FYEKMQ (reference sequence). CDR3 region: CASSSQGTAEAFF. CDR3 in DNA: TGTGCCAGCAGCTCTCAGGGGACCGCTGAAGCTTTCTTT.

This chain links TRBV27 with TRBJ2-5; D remains unclear. There are 13 residues in the CDR3. CDR1 and CDR2 from the germline V gene are MNHEY and SMNVEV (reference sequence). V gave up 3 bases and J gave up 4 bases, with 9 bases separating them. CDR3 in DNA: TGTGCCAGCAGTTTCCGAAGAGGAGAGACCCAGTACTTC. It specifies CASSFRRGETQYF.

The V gene is TRBV9, the J gene TRBJ2-1; D not resolved. Germline-derived CDR1 and CDR2 are SGDLS and YYNGEE. V gave up 3 bases and J gave up 7 bases, with 8 bases separating them. This CDR3 region has 12 residues. For the CDR3, the DNA is TGTGCCAGCAGCGGTGCGGAGAATGAGCAGTTCTTC. Translated: CASSGAENEQFF.

The rearrangement uses TRBV6-6 and TRBJ1-3, with D perhaps matching TRBD1 (6 bases). The CDR3 sequence is 14 residues long. Per the germline V gene, CDR1 is MNHNY and CDR2 is SVGAGI (reference sequence). The ends were cut back, 5 bases at V and 1 base at J, with 9 bases in the middle. The CDR3 region has the DNA TGTGCCAGCAGTAACACAGGGTCTGGAAACACCATATATTTT. Its translation is CASSNTGSGNTIYF.

The rearrangement joins TRBV9 to TRBJ2-1; possible D gene TRBD1, 5 bases. The CDR3 contains 15 residues. CDR1 and CDR2 (germline): SGDLS, YYNGEE. V lost 0 bases and J lost 2, with 9 bases in between. The CDR3 is CASSVGGEAYNEQFF. The CDR3 DNA reads TGTGCCAGCAGCGTAGGGGGCGAGGCCTACAATGAGCAGTTCTTC.

Of note for this clone: An end of the junction does not agree with germline; a read error may underlie this. The rearrangement links TRBV7-7 to TRBJ2-1; D ambiguous. The CDR3 contains 16 residues. The germline V gene has CDR1 SSHAT and CDR2 FNYEAQ (reference sequence). The CDR3 loop is CASSLSSESSYNEQFF. For the CDR3, the DNA is TGTGCTAGCAGCTTATCCAGCGAAAGCTCCTACAATGAGCAGTTCTTC.

V is TRBV5-1 and J is TRBJ1-2, with 10 nucleotides matching TRBD1. Germline V lookup: CDR1 SGHRS, CDR2 YFSETQ. This CDR3 contains 14 residues. Trimming removed 5 bases from V and 7 bases from J; junction bases left unmatched: 8. In nucleotides, the CDR3 is TGCGCCAGCAGTTCGGGACAGGGGAAAGGTGGCTACACCTTC. This gives the protein CASSSGQGKGGYTF.